This T cell receptor beta chain comes out of a study of blood T cells in healthy people across ages. Findings and limits, study-wide: Aged donors had fewer naive CD4+ cells and lower diversity than long-lived donors.

The CDR3 spans 17 residues. V was trimmed by 3 bases and J by 0 bases, leaving 15 bases between them. Per germline, CDR1 ENHRY and CDR2 SYGVKD. Together with a sample-barcoded 5' primer, a J-beta primer mix was included in a second PCR lasting roughly 6 to 12 cycles. Each cDNA molecule, via a template-switch adaptor with 12 random nucleotides, was tagged. One entry per CDR3 protein, called by TCRdb with MiXCR from the 5' RACE reads. The table lists some 1.7 million distinct CDR3 sequences, approximately 28% of them singletons, with 6.5% to 8.5% in the top ten. This clonotype was observed at least ten times. What it binds is unknown.

The sequence was obtained from a woman aged 30 to 39 in good health. Sequences were obtained from blood. V usage is TRBV10-3 and J usage is TRBJ2-1; no clear D gene. CDR3 DNA: TGTGCCATCAGTGAATTGGCTTTGAGTAGCTCCTACAATGAGCAGTTCTTC. Translated: CAISELALSSSYNEQFF.